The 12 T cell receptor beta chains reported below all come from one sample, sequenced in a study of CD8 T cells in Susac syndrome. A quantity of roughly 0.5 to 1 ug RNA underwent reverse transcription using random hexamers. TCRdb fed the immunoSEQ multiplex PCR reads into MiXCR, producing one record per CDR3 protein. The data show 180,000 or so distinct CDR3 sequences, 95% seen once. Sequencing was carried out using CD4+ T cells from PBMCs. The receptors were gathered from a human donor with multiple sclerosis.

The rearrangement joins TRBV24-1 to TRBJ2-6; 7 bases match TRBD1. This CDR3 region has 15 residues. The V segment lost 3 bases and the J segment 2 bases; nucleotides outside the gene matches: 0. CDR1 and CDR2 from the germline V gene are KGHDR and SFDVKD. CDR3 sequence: CATSDTGAGANVLTF. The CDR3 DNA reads TGTGCCACCAGTGATACAGGGGCTGGGGCCAACGTCCTGACTTTC.

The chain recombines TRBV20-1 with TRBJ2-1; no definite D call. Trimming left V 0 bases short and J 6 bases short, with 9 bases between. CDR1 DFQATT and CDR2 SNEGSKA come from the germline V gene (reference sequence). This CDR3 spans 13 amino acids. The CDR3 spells CSAREVVLNEQFF. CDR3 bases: TGCAGTGCTAGAGAGGTCGTGCTCAATGAGCAGTTCTTC.

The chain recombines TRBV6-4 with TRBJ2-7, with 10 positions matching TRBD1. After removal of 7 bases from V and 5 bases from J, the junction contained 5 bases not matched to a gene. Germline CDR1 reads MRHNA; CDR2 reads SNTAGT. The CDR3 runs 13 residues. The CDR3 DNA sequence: TGTGCCAGCACCAAAGGACAGGGGGACGAGCAGTACTTC. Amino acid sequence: CASTKGQGDEQYF.

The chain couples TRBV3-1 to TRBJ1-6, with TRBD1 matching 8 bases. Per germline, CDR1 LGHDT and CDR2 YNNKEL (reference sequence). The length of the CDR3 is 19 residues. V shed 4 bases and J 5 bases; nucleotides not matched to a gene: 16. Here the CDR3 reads CASSLRPLLGQGDNSPLHF. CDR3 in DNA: TGTGCCAGCAGCCTCCGTCCCCTCCTTGGACAGGGCGATAATTCACCCCTCCACTTT.

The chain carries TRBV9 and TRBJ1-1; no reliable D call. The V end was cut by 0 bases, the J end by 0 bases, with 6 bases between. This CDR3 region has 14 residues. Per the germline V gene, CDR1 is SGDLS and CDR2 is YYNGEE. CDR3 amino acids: CASSVDTMNTEAFF. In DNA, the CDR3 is TGTGCCAGCAGCGTAGATACCATGAACACTGAAGCTTTCTTT.

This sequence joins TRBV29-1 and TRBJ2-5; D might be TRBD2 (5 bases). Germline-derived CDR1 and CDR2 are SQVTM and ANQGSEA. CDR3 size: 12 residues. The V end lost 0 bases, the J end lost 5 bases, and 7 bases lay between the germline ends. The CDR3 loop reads CSVEEGEETQYF. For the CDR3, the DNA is TGCAGCGTTGAAGAGGGAGAGGAGACCCAGTACTTC.

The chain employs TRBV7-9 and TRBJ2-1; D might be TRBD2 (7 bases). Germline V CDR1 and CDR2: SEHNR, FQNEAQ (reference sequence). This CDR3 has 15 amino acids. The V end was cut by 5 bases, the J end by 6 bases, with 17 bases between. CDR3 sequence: CASSPLGGAFNEQFF. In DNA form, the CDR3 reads TGTGCCAGCAGCCCATTAGGGGGGGCCTTCAATGAGCAGTTCTTC.

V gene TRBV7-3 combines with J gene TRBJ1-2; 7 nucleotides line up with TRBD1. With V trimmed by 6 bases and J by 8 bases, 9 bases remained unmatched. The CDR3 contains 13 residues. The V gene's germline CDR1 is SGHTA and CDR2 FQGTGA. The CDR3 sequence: CASSRDRVLGYTF. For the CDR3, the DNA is TGTGCCAGCAGTCGCGACAGGGTCTTAGGCTACACCTTC.

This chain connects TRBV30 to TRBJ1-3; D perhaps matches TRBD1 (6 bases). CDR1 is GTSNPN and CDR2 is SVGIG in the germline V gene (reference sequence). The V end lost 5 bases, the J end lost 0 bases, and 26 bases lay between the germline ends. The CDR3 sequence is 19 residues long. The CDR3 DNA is TGTGCCTGGGGGACTTCCAGGACAGCACGTTTCTACTCTGGAAACACCATATATTTT. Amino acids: CAWGTSRTARFYSGNTIYF.

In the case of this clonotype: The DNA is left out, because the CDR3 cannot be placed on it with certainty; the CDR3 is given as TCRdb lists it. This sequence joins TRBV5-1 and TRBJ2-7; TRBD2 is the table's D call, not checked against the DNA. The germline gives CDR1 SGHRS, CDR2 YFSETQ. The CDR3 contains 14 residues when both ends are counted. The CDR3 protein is CASSVAGGSIRTHF.

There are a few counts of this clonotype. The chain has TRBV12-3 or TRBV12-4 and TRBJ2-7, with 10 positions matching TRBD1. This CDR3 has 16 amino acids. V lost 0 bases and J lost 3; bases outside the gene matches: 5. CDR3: CASSLARGQGNYEQYF. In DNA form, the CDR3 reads TGTGCCAGCAGTTTAGCGAGGGGACAGGGGAACTACGAGCAGTACTTC.

The chain's CDR3 is CAWSSGRGRAYEQYF. For the CDR3, the DNA is TGTGCCTGGAGTAGTGGCAGGGGGAGGGCGTACGAGCAGTACTTC. The chain employs TRBV30 and TRBJ2-7, with D perhaps being TRBD1 or TRBD2 (7 bases each). Trimming took 2 bases from V and 4 from J, leaving 18 bases between them. Germline V lookup: CDR1 GTSNPN, CDR2 SVGIG (reference sequence). The CDR3 runs 15 residues.